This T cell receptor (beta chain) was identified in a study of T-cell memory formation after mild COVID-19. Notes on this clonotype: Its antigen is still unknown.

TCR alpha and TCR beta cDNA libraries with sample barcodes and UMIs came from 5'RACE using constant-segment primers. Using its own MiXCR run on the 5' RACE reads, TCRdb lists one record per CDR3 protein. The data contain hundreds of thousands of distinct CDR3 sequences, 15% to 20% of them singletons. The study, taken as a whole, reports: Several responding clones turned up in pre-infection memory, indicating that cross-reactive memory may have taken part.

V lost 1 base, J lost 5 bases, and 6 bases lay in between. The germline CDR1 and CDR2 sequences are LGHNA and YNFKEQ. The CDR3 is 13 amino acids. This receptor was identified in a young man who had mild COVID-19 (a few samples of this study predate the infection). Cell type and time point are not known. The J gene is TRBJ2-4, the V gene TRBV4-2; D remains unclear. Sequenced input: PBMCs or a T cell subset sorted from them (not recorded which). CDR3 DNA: TGTGCCAGCAGCCAAGCTACAGAAAACATTCAGTACTTC. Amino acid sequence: CASSQATENIQYF.